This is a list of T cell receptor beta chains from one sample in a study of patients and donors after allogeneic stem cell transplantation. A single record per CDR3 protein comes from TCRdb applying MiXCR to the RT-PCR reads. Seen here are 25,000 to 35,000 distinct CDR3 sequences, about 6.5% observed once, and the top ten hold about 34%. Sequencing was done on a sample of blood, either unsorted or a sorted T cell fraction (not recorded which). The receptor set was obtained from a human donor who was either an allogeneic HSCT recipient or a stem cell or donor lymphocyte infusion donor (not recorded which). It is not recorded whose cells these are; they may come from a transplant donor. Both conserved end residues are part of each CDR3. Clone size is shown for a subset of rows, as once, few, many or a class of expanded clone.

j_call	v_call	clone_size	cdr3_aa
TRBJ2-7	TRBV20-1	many	CSARGGYGDLRYEQYF
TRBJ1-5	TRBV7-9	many	CASSLGANQPQHF
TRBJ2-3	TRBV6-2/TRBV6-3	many	CASSYLVDPTDTQYF
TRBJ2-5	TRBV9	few	CASSGRGQLQETQYF
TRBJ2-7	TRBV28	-	CASSSTGYEQYF
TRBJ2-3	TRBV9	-	CASSVVAGSTDTQYF
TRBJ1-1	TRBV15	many	CATRGQFMNTEAFF
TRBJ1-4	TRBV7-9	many	CASSLGDSSNEKLFF
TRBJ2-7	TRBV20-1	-	CSASRAGWSSYEQYF
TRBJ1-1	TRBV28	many	CASSGRDRGWPGAFF
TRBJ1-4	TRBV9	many	CASSVGTGGNEKLFF
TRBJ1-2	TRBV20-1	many	CSANSGTNYGYTF
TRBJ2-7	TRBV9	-	CASSGQGTGGSYEQYF
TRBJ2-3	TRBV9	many	CASQGVASDTQYF
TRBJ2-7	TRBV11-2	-	CASSLTPGLLYEQYF
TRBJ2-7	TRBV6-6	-	CASSFGTSGYEQYF
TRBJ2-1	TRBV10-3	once	CAISGGLAGTSNEQFF
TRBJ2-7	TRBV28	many	CASSLTDGTVYEQYF
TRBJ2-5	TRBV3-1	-	CASSQTSEETQYF
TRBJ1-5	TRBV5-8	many	CASSLAGPQPQHF
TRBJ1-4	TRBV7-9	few	CASSFTGGVSEKLFF
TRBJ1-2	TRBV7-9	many	CASSLEGNYGYTF
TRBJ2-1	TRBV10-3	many	CAISESGGAYNEQFF
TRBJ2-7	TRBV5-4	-	CASSLAPTSGRASEQYF
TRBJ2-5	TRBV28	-	CASRSGLAETQYF
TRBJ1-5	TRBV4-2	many	CASSQDGQPQHF
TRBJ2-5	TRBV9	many	CASSVKDRARETQYF
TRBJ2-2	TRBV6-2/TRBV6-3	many	CASSYGRGSDTGELFF
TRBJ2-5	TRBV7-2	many	CASSSGLAGETQYF
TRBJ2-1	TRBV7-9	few	CASSFPTSGSDNEQFF
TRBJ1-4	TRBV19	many	CASSARTATNEKLFF
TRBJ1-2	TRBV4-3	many	CASSQEVSYDGYTF
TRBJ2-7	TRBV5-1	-	CASSWGLAGASYEQYF
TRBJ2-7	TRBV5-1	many	CASSLTNRGSYEQYF
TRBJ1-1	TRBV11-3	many	CASSRQGRTEAFF
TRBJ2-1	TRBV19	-	CASSMNRNNEQFF
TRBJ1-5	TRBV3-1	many	CASSQGQINQPQHF